This T cell receptor beta chain was found in a study of blood T cell repertoires in COVID-19. Study in general: COVID-19 samples, acute and convalescent, were from the United States, Italy and Spain. T cells, B-cell-depleted T cells, or PBMCs provided the cDNA or gDNA that served as material.

The CDR3 contains 16 residues. Germline CDR1 and CDR2: SGDLS and YYNGEE. V was clipped by 5 bases and J by 2 bases; unmatched bases: 5. As handled by the study authors: Reference gene primers were amplified, and this amplification served to estimate nucleated cell counts. TCRdb's table, derived via immunoSEQ multiplex PCR, lists solely in-frame clones and lacks some. That table is the source of V, J and clone size, and D and trimming were worked out from the DNA. The repertoire holds tens of thousands of clones, more than 75% seen once, with roughly an eighth in the top ten. This chain joins TRBV9 and TRBJ2-2, with 11 bases identical to TRBD2. This TCR was sampled from an elderly woman with acute or convalescent COVID-19. Sequenced material: peripheral blood. CDR3 DNA sequence: TGTGCCAGCAGTCCACTAGCGGGAGTAAACACCGGGGAGCTGTTTTTT. Its protein is CASSPLAGVNTGELFF.